These 5 T cell receptor beta chains share one sample of origin, sequenced in a study of blood T cell repertoires in COVID-19. Sequenced by immunoSEQ multiplex PCR; TCRdb stores in-frame clones only, minus some. This sample has approximately 670,000 clones, with more than 80% found just once. The sample was peripheral blood. Receptors were obtained from a woman between 18 and 30 years old with acute or convalescent COVID-19.

This rearrangement joins TRBV11-2 to TRBJ1-2, with TRBD1 identical over 8 bases. The CDR3 consists of 18 residues. The germline gives CDR1 SGHAT, CDR2 FQNNGV. The junction had 15 bases not matched to a gene; V was cut back by 6 bases and J by 0 bases. The CDR3 is CASRAIRTGKSTNYGYTF. In DNA form, the CDR3 reads TGTGCCAGCAGGGCGATACGGACAGGGAAGTCTACTAACTATGGCTACACCTTC.

The CDR3 region has the DNA TGTGCCAGCAGCCCCTGGACAGTTAGTCAGCCCCAGCATTTT. This sequence encodes CASSPWTVSQPQHF. The genes are TRBV5-6 and TRBJ1-5, with D perhaps matching TRBD1 (6 bases). This CDR3 region has 14 residues. The V gene lost 4 bases and the J gene lost 6 bases, with 14 bases spanning the gap. CDR1 is SGHDT, CDR2 YYEEEE, per germline.

This clone was seen just once. The chain couples TRBV4-2 to TRBJ1-6, with D possibly being TRBD1 (6 bases). Germline V gene lookup returns CDR1 LGHNA and CDR2 YNFKEQ. The CDR3 loop spans 14 amino acids. Trimming cost V 4 bases and J 7 bases, with 11 bases left between them. Here the CDR3 DNA reads TGTGCCAGCAGCCTCGGGCAGGGGAATTCACCCCTCCACTTT. Translation gives CASSLGQGNSPLHF.

CDR3 coding DNA: TGTGCCAGCCCCTTCCTGGGACAGGGGGATGGGACCCAGTACTTC. Its translation: CASPFLGQGDGTQYF. This sequence joins TRBV2 and TRBJ2-5; 11 bases agree with TRBD1. The V segment lost 8 bases and the J segment 7 bases; nucleotides outside the gene matches: 12. The CDR3 sequence is 15 residues long. Germline V gene data show CDR1 as SNHLY and CDR2 as FYNNEI.

The chain carries TRBV4-3 and TRBJ1-3, with D perhaps matching TRBD1 (6 bases). From germline, CDR1 is LGHNA and CDR2 YSLEER. The CDR3 totals 15 residues. Trimming removed 1 base from V and 4 bases from J, with 11 bases in between. The CDR3 protein is CASSQGRGAGNTIYF. In nucleotides, the CDR3 is TGCGCCAGCAGCCAAGGGCGGGGGGCAGGAAACACCATATATTTT.